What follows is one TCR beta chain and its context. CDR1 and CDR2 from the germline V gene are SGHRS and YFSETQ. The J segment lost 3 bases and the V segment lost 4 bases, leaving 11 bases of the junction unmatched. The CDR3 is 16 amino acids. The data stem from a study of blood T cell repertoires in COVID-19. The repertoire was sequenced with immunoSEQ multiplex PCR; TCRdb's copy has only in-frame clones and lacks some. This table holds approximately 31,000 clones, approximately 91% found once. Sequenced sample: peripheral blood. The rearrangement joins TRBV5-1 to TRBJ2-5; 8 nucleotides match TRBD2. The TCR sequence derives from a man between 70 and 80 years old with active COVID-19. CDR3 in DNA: TGCGCCAGCAGCAATGGGGCCCTTAGCGGGAAAGAGACCCAGTACTTC. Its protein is CASSNGALSGKETQYF.